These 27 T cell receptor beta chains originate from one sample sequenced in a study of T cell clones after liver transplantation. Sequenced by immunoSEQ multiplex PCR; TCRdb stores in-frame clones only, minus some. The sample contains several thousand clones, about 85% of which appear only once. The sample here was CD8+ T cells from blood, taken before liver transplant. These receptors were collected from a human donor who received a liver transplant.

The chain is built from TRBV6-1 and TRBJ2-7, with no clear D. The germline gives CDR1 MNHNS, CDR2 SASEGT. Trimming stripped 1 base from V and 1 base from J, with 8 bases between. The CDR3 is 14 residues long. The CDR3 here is CASSEVPESYEQYF. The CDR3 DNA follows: TGTGCCAGCAGTGAAGTTCCCGAATCCTACGAGCAGTACTTC.

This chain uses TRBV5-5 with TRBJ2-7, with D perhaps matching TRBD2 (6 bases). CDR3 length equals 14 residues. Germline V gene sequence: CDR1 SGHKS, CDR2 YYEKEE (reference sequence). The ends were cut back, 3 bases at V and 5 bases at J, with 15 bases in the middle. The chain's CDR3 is CASSWGMGGNEQYF. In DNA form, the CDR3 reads TGTGCCAGCAGCTGGGGAATGGGGGGAAACGAGCAGTACTTC.

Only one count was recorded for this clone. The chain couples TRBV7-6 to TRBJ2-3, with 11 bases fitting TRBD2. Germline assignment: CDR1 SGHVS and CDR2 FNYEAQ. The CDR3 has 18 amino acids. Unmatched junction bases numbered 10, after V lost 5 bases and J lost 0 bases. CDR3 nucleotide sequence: TGTGCCAGCAGCCTGAGTAGGGGACTAGCGGCTAGCACAGATACGCAGTATTTT. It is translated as CASSLSRGLAASTDTQYF.

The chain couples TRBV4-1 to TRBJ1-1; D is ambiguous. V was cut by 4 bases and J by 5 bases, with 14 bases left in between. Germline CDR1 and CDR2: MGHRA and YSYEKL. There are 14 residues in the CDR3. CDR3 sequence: CASSPAPSGTEAFF. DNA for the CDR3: TGCGCCAGCAGCCCGGCTCCTTCGGGAACTGAAGCTTTCTTT.

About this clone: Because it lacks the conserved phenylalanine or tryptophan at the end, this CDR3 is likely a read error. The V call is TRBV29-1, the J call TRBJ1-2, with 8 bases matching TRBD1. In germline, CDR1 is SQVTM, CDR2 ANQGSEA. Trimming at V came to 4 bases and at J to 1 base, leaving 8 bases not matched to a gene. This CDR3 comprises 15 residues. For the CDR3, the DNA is TGCAGCGTTGTCCCCGGGACAGGAGTTAACTATGGCTACACCTCC. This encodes CSVVPGTGVNYGYTS.

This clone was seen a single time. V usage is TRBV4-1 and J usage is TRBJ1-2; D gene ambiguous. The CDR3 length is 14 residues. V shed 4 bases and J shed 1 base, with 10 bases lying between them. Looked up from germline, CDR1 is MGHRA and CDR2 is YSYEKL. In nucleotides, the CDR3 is TGCGCCAGCAGCCCCCTGGGCAGTAACTATGGCTACACCTTC. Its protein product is CASSPLGSNYGYTF.

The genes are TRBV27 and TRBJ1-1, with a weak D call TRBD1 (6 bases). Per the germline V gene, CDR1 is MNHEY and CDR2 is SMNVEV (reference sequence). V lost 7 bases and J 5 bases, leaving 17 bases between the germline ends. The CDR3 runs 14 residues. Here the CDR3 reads CASTSGDWTTEAFF. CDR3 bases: TGTGCCAGCACCTCAGGGGATTGGACGACTGAAGCTTTCTTT.

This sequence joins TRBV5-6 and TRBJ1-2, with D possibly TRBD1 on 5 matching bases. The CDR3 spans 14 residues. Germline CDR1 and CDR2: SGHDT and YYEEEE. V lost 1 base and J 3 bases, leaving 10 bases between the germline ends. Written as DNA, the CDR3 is TGTGCCAGCAGCTTGTATAGGGGATACTATGGCTACACCTTC. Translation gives CASSLYRGYYGYTF. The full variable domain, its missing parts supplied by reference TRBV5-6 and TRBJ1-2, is DAGVTQSPTHLIKTRGQQVTLRCSPKSGHDTVSWYQQALGQGPQFIFQYYEEEERQRGNFPDRFSGHQFPNYSSELNVNALLLGDSALYLCASSLYRGYYGYTFGSGTRLTVV.

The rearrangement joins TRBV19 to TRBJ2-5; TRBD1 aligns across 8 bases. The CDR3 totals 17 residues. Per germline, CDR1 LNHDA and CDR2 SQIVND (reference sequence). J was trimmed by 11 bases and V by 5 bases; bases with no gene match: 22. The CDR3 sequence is CASSSVHSGTGGREQYF. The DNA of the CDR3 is TGTGCCAGTAGTTCCGTCCACTCCGGGACAGGCGGTCGGGAGCAGTACTTC.

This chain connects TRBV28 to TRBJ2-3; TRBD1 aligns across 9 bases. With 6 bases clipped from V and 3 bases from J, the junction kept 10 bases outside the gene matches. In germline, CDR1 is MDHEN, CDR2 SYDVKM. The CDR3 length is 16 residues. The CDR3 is CASSPGRDRVTDTQYF. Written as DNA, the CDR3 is TGTGCCAGCAGCCCGGGACGGGACAGGGTGACAGATACGCAGTATTTT.

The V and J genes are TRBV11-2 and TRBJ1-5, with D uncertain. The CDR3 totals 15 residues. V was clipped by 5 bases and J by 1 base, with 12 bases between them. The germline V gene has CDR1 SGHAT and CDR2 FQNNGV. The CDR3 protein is CASSRQAASNQPQHF. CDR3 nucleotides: TGTGCCAGCAGCAGGCAGGCGGCGAGCAATCAGCCCCAGCATTTT.

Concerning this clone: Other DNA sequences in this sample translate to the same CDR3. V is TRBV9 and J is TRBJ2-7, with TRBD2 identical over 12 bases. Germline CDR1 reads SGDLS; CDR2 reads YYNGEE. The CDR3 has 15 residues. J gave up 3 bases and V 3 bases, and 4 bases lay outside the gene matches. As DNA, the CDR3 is TGTGCCAGCAGCGCCGAGACTAGCGGGGGCTACGAGCAGTACTTC. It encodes CASSAETSGGYEQYF.

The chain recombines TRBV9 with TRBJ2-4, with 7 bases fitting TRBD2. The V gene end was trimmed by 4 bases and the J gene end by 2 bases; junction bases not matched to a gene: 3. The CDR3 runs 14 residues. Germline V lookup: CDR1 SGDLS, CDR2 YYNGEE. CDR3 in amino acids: CASSPGGTKNIQYF. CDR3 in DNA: TGTGCCAGCAGCCCCGGGGGGACCAAAAACATTCAGTACTTC.

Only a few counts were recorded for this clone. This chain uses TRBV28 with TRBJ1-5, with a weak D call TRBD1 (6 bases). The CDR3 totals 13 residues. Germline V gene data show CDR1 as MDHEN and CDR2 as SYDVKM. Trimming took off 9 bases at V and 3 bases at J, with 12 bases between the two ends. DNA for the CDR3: TGTGCCAGTCACAGGGTCCCCAATCAGCCCCAGCATTTT. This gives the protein CASHRVPNQPQHF. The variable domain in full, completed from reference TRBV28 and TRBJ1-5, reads DVKVTQSSRYLVKRTGEKVFLECVQDMDHENMFWYRQDPGLGLRLIYFSYDVKMKEKGDIPEGYSVSREKKERFSLILESASTNQTSMYLCASHRVPNQPQHFGDGTRLSIL.

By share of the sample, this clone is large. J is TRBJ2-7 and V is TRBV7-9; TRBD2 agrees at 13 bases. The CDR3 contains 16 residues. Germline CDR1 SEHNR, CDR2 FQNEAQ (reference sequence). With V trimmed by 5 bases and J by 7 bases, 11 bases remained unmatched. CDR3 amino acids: CASSPEGRTSGREQYF. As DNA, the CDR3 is TGTGCCAGCAGCCCGGAGGGGCGGACTAGCGGGAGAGAGCAGTACTTC. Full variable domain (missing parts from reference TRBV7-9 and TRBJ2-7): DTGVSQNPRHKITKRGQNVTFRCDPISEHNRLYWYRQTLGQGPEFLTYFQNEAQLEKSRLLSDRFSAERPKGSFSTLEIQRTEQGDSAMYLCASSPEGRTSGREQYFGPGTRLTVT.

In DNA, the CDR3 is TGTGCCAGCCCGACACCCCAGGACGGGGCGTGGTACGAGCAGTACTTC. Translated: CASPTPQDGAWYEQYF. This chain links TRBV7-5 with TRBJ2-7. TRBV7-5 counts as a pseudogene. The CDR3 contains 16 residues.

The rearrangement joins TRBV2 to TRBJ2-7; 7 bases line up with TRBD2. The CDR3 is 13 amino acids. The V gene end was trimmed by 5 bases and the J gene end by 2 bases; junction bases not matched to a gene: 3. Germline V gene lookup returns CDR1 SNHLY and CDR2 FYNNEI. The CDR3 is CASSSGVAYEQYF. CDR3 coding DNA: TGTGCCAGCAGTAGCGGGGTAGCCTACGAGCAGTACTTC.

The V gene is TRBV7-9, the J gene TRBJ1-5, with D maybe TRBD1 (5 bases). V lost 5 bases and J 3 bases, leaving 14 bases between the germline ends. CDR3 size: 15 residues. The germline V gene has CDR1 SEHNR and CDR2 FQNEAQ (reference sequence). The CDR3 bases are TGTGCCAGCAGCCCCACAACAGGCTCCAATCAGCCCCAGCATTTT. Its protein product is CASSPTTGSNQPQHF.

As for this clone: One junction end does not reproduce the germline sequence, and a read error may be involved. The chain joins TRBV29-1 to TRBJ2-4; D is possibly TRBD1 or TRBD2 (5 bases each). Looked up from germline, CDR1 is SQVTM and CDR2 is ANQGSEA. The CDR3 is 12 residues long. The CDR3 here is CSVEGEMYIQYF. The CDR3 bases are TGCAGCGTGGAAGGGGAGATGTACATTCAGTACTTC.

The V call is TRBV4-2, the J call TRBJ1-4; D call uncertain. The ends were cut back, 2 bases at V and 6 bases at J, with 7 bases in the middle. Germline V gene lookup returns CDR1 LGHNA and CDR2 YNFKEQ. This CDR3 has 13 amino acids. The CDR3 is CASSQWGDEKLFF. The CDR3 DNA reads TGTGCCAGCAGCCAATGGGGTGATGAAAAACTGTTTTTT.

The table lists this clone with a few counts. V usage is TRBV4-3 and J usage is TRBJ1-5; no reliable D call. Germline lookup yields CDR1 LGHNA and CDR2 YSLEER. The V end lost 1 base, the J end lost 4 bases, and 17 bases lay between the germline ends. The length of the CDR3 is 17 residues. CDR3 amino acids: CASSQVWGDGKNQPQHF. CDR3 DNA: TGCGCCAGCAGCCAAGTTTGGGGAGACGGAAAGAATCAGCCCCAGCATTTT.

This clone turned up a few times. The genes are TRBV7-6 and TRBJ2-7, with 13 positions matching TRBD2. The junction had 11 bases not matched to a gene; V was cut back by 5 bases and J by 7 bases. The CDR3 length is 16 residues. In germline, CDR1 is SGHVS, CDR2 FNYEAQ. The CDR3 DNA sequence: TGTGCCAGCAGCCCGGAGGGGCGGACTAGCGGGAGAGAGCAGTACTTC. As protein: CASSPEGRTSGREQYF.

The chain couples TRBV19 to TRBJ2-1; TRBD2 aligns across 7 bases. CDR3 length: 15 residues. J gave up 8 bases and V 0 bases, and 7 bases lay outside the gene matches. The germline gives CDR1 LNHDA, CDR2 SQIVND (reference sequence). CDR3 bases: TGTGCCAGTAGTATAGATATCGGCGGGAGCTATGAGCAGTTCTTC. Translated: CASSIDIGGSYEQFF.

CDR3 protein: CASSIGERVLTNQPQHF. The CDR3 region has the DNA TGTGCCAGTAGTATAGGGGAAAGGGTCTTAACCAATCAGCCCCAGCATTTT. The chain couples TRBV19 to TRBJ1-5, with unresolved D. V lost 1 base to trimming and J lost 3 bases, with 16 bases between them. Germline V CDR1 and CDR2: LNHDA, SQIVND (reference sequence). CDR3 length: 17 amino acids.

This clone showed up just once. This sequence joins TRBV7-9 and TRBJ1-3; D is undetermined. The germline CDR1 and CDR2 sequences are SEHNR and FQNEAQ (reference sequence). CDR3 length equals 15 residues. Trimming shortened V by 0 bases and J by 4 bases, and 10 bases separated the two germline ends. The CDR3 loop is CASSLAYPVGNTIYF. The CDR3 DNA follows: TGTGCCAGCAGCTTAGCGTACCCTGTGGGAAACACCATATATTTT.

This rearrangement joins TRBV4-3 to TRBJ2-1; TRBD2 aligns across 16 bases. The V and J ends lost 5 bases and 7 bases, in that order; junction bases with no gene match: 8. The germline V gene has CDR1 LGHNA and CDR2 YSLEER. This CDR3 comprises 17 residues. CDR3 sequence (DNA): TGCGCCAGCAGCGAAGGGACTAGCGGGGGGGCTGGAAATGAGCAGTTCTTC. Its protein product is CASSEGTSGGAGNEQFF.

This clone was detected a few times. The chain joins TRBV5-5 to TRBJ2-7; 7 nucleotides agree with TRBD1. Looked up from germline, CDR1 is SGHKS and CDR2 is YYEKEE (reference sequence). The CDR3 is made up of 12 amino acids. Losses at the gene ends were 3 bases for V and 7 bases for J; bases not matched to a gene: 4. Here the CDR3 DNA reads TGTGCCAGCAGCTCAACAGGGGAGGAGCAGTACTTC. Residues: CASSSTGEEQYF.